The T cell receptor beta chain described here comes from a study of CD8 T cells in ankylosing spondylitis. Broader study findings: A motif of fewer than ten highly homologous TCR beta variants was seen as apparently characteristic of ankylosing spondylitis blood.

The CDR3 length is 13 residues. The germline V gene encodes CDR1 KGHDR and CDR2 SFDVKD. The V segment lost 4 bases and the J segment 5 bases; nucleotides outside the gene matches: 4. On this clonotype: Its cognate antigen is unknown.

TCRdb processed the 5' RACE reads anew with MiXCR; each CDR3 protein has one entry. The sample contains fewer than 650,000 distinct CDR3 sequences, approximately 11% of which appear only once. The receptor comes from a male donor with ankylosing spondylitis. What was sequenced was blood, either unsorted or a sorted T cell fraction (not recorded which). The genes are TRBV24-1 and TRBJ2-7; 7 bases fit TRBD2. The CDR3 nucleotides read TGTGCCACCAGTGACGCGGGAGCCCACGAGCAGTACTTC. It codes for CATSDAGAHEQYF.